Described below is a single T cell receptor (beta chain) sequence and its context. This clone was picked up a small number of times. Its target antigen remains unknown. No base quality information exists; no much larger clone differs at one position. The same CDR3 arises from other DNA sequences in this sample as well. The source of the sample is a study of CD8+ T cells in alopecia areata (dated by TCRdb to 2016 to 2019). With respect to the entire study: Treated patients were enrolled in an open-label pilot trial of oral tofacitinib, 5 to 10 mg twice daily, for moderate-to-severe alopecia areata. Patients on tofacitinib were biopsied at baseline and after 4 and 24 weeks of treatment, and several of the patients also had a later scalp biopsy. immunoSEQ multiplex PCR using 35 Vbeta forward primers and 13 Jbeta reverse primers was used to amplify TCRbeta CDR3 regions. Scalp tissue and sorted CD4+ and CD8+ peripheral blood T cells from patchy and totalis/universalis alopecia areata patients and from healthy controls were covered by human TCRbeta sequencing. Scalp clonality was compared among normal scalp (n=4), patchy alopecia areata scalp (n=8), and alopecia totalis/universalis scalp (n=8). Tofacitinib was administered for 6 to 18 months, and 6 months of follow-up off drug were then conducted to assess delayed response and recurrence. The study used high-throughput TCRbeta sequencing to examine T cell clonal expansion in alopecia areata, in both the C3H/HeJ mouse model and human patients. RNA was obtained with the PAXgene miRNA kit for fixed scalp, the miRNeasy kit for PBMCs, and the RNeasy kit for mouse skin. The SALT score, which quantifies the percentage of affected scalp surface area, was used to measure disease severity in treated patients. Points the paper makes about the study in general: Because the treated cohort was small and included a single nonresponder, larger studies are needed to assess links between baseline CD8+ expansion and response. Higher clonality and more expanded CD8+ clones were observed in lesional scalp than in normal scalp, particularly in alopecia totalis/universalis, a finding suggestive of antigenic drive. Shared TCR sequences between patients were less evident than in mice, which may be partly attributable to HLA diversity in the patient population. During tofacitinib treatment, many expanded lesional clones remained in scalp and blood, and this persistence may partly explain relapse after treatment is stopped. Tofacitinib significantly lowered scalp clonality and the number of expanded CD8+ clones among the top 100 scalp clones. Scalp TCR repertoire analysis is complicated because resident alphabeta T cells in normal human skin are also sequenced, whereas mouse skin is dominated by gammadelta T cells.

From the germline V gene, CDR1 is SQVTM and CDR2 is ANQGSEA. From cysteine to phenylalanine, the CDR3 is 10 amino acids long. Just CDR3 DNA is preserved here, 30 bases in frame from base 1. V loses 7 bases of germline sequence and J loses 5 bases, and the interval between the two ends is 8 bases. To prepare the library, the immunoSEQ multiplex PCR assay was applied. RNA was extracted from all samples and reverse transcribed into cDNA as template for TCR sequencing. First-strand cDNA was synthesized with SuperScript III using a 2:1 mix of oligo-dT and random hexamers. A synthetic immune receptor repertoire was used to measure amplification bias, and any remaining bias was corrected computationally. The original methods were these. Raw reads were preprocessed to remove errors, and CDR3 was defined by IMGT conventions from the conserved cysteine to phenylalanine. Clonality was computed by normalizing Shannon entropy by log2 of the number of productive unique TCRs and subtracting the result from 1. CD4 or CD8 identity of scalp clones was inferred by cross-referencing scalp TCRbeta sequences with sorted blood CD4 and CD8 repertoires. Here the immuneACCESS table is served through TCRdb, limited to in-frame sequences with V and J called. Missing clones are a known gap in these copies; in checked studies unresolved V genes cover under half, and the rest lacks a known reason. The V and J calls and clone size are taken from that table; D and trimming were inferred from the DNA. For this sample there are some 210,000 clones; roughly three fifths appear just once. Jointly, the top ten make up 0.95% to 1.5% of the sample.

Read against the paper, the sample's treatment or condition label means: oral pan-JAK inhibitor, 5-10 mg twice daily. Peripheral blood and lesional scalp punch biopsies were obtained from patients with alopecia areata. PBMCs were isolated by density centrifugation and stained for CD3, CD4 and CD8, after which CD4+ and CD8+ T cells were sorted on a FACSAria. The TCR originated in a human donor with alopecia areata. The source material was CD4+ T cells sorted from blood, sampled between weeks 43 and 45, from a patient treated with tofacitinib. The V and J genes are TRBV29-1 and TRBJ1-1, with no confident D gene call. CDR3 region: CSGRGTEAFF. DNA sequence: TGCAGCGGAAGAGGGACTGAAGCTTTCTTT.